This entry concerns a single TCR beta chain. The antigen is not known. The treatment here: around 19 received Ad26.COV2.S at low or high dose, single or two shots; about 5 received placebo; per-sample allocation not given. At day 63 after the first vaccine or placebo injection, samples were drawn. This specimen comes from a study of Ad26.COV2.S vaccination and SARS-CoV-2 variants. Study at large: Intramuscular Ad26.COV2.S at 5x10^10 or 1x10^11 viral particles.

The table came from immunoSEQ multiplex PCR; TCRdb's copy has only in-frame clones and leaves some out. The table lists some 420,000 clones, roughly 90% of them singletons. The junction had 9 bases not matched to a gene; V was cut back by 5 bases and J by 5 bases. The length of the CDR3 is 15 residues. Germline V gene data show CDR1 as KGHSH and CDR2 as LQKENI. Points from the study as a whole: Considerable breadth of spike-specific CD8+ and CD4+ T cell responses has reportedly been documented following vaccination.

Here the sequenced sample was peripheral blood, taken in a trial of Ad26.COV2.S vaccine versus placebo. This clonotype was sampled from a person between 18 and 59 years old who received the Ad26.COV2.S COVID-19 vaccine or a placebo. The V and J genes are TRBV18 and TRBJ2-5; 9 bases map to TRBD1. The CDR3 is CASSTTGGLGETQYF. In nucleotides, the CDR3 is TGTGCCAGCTCAACAACAGGGGGCCTCGGGGAGACCCAGTACTTC. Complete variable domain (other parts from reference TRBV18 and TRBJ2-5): NAGVMQNPRHLVRRRGQEARLRCSPMKGHSHVYWYRQLPEEGLKFMVYLQKENIIDESGMPKERFSAEFPKEGPSILRIQQVVRGDSAAYFCASSTTGGLGETQYFGPGTRLLVL.